This T cell receptor (beta chain) stems from a study of blood T cells in healthy people across ages. The CDR3 extends over 15 amino acids. Trimming took 9 bases from V and 3 from J; bases not matched to a gene: 12. Germline V gives CDR1 LNHNV, CDR2 YYDKDF (reference sequence). This clonotype was counted a few times. Using a J-beta primer mix together with a sample-barcoded 5' primer, a second PCR was run for 7 to 11 cycles. TCRdb redid the calling of the 5' RACE reads with MiXCR, one entry per CDR3 protein. The sample shows roughly 2 million distinct CDR3 sequences, about 50% of them seen only once. The sequenced material came from blood. This TCR derives from a woman between 40 and 50 years old in good health. The rearrangement joins TRBV15 to TRBJ2-3; 7 bases line up with TRBD1. CDR3 coding DNA: TGTGCCACTAAAAAAGGGGGCTATTTAACAGATACGCAGTATTTT. Protein sequence: CATKKGGYLTDTQYF.